The sequence of this TCR beta chain was determined in a study of control samples from healthy donors and cancer patients. Some clones are missing from TCRdb's copy, which holds only in-frame ones; the method was immunoSEQ multiplex PCR. Among more than 100,000 clones, 75% to 95% were seen once, and the ten largest hold 2% to 2.5%. Looked up from germline, CDR1 is KGHSH and CDR2 is LQKENI. The CDR3 consists of 15 residues. The V end lost 2 bases, the J end lost 2 bases, and 10 bases lay between the germline ends. This clonotype was obtained from a man aged 18-30 years in good health. The chain is built from TRBV18 and TRBJ2-4; tentatively, D is TRBD2 (5 bases). Sequencing was carried out using blood. The CDR3 DNA is TGTGCCAGCTCACCAGCGGGCAACCCCAAAAACATTCAGTACTTC. Residues: CASSPAGNPKNIQYF.